This T cell receptor (beta chain) derives from a study of T-cell reconstitution after alpha-beta-depleted transplantation in children. The CDR3 runs 13 residues. V was cut by 8 bases and J by 7 bases, with 15 bases left in between. Per the germline V gene, CDR1 is SGHDN and CDR2 is FVKESK. This clonotype was found many times. Using unique molecular identifiers, the investigators prepared the TCRbeta library. MiXCR, run by TCRdb on the PCR reads, gives a single entry per CDR3 protein. The profile shows 450,000 to 550,000 distinct CDR3 sequences, approximately 10% of them singletons. The sample was PBMCs, mostly from graft donor cells, taken 180 days after TCRalphabeta/CD19-depleted stem cell transplant. The chain has TRBV14 and TRBJ1-5, with a weak D call TRBD1 (5 bases). The clonotype was recovered from a female patient between 2 and 15 years old who had a stem cell transplant for aplastic anemia, so the T cells may come from the graft donor. The CDR3 DNA reads TGTGCCAGCGCTGAGAGGGGAGACCAGCCCCAGCATTTT. Protein sequence: CASAERGDQPQHF.